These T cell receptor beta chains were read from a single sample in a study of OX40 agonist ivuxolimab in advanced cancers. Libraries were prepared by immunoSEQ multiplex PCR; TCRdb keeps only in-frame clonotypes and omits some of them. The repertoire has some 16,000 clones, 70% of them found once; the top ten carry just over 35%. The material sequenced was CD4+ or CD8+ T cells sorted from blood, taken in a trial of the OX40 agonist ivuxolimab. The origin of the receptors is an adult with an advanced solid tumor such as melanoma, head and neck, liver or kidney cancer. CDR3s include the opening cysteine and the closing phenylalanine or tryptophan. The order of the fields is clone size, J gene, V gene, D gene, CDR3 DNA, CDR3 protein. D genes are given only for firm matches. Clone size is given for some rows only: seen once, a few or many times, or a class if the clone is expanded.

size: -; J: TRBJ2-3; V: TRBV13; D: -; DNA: TGTGCCAGCAGCTCGCTTGGGGGGCTCACAGATACGCAGTATTTT; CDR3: CASSSLGGLTDTQYF
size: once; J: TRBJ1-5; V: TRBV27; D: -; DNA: TGTGCCAGCAGTTCAACAGGCCCGGATCAGCCCCAGCATTTT; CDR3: CASSSTGPDQPQHF
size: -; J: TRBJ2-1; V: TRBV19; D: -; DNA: TGTGCCAGTAGTACTTCCGTATCCTACAATGAGCAGTTCTTC; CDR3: CASSTSVSYNEQFF
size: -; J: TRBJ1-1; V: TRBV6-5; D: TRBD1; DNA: TGTGCCAGCAGTTACGGGACAGAGACTGAAGCTTTCTTT; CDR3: CASSYGTETEAFF
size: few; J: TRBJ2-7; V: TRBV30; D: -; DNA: TGTGCCTGGAGTTGGGGGACACCATACGAGCAGTACTTC; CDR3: CAWSWGTPYEQYF
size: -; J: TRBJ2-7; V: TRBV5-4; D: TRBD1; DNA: TGCGCCAGCAGCTGGGGGACAGGGAGCTCCTACGAGCAGTACTTC; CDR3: CASSWGTGSSYEQYF
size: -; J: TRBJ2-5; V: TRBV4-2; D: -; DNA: TGTGCCAGCAGCCAAGATCATATAGGGGTCGATCGGGAGCAGTACTTC; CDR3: CASSQDHIGVDREQYF
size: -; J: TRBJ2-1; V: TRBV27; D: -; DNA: TGTGCCAGCAGTTTCCCTCCCGGGCACTACAATGAGCAGTTCTTC; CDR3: CASSFPPGHYNEQFF
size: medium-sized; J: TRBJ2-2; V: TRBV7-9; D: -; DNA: TGTGCCAGCAGCTTAGTGTCAGGATACACCGGGGAGCTGTTTTTT; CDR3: CASSLVSGYTGELFF
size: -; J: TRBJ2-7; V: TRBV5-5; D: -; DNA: TGTGCCAGCAGCTCCGGTCTTAACCTCTACGAGCAGTACTTC; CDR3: CASSSGLNLYEQYF